The rows below give T cell receptor beta chains drawn from one sample of a study of cytomegalovirus exposure and HLA in healthy donors. Using immunoSEQ multiplex PCR, the repertoire was profiled, and TCRdb retains in-frame clones only, with some absent. The table lists 100,000 to 130,000 clones, 82% of them singletons. Sequencing was carried out using PBMCs. These receptor sequences come from a young man in good health and CMV-seropositive. Each CDR3 is given with its conserved first and last residue. The D gene is left open where the match is weak. Clone size, where shown, is once, few, many, or a class for clones that have expanded.

clone_size	d_call	v_call	j_call	cdr3_nt	cdr3_aa
-	-	TRBV5-1	TRBJ2-5	TGCGCCAGCAGCTTGGGAGGCGTTGCAGGGAGGGAGACCCAGTACTTC	CASSLGGVAGRETQYF
few	-	TRBV10-3	TRBJ2-7	TGTGCCAGCAGCGTCCGGACAGAGAACTACGAGCAGTACTTC	CASSVRTENYEQYF
-	-	TRBV5-6	TRBJ1-3	TGTGCCAGCGGTCCGGGAGGGGACACCATATATTTT	CASGPGGDTIYF
-	-	TRBV19	TRBJ1-3	TGTGCCAGTAGACCCTCTGGGAGCTCTGGAAACACCATATATTTT	CASRPSGSSGNTIYF
-	TRBD1	TRBV9	TRBJ2-7	TGTGCCAGCAGCGAGGGGACAGCAACCTACGAGCAGTACTTC	CASSEGTATYEQYF
few	-	TRBV18	TRBJ1-5	TGTGCCAGCTCACGCGGGGACCCGGAGCCCCAGCATTTT	CASSRGDPEPQHF
-	-	TRBV7-2	TRBJ2-1	TGTGCCAGCAGCTGGAAACTAGATACCCCCTACAATGAGCAGTTCTTC	CASSWKLDTPYNEQFF
-	TRBD1	TRBV12-5	TRBJ2-7	TGTGCTAGTGGTCCCAACGACAGGGACCGCCCGAAATTC	CASGPNDRDRPKF
-	TRBD1	TRBV30	TRBJ2-7	TGTGCCTGGAGCCCTAAGGGGACAGGGTCCTACGAGCAGTACTTC	CAWSPKGTGSYEQYF
-	-	TRBV5-1	TRBJ1-2	TGCGCCAGCAGCTTGGCCCTCGGCTATGGCTACACCTTC	CASSLALGYGYTF
-	TRBD1	TRBV10-3	TRBJ2-7	TGTGCCATCAGAGGACAGGGCCCCTACGAGCAGTACTTC	CAIRGQGPYEQYF
-	-	TRBV7-2	TRBJ2-2	TGTGCCAGCAGCCTCTGGGGGCCTGATACCACCGGGGAGCTGTTTTTT	CASSLWGPDTTGELFF
-	TRBD1	TRBV6-5	TRBJ1-2	TGTGCCTCAGCCCTCGGGACAGGAGCCTATGGCTACACCTTC	CASALGTGAYGYTF
-	-	TRBV6-1	TRBJ1-4	TGTGCCAGCACCCTTGGGGAGGGGACGCAAAAACTGTTTTTT	CASTLGEGTQKLFF
-	-	TRBV19	TRBJ1-5	TGTGCCAGTAGTATAGCCCAGGGGCCCCAGCATTTT	CASSIAQGPQHF
-	-	TRBV2	TRBJ2-7	TGTGCCAGCAGTGAAACACAAGGGGGTTTCTCCTACGAGCAGTACTTC	CASSETQGGFSYEQYF
-	TRBD2	TRBV11-2	TRBJ2-7	TGTGCCAGCAGCTTACTAGCCCTAGCGGGGTTCTACGAGCAGTACTTC	CASSLLALAGFYEQYF
-	TRBD2	TRBV19	TRBJ2-3	TGTGCCAGTAGGACTAGCGGGGGTGATACGCAGTATTTT	CASRTSGGDTQYF
-	-	TRBV27	TRBJ1-1	TGTGCCAGCAGTTTAGAAGGGAGGGTACTGATCTTT	CASSLEGRVLIF
-	TRBD1	TRBV5-1	TRBJ2-2	TGCGCCAGCAGCTGGACCGGGACAGGACCCAACGCCGGGGAGCTGTTTTTT	CASSWTGTGPNAGELFF
-	TRBD2	TRBV6-5	TRBJ2-7	TGTGCCAGCAGCTACCAGCGGGGGGGCTACGAGCAGTACTTC	CASSYQRGGYEQYF
-	-	TRBV5-1	TRBJ2-6	TGCGCCAGCAGCCTGACAGCTGGGGCCAACGTCCTGACTTTC	CASSLTAGANVLTF
-	-	TRBV7-9	TRBJ1-5	TGTTCCAGCAGCTTAGCTCGGACAAACGATTTATTCAATCAGCCCCAGCATTTT	CSSSLARTNDLFNQPQHF
-	-	TRBV25-1	TRBJ1-2	TGTGCCAGCGCGGATACTAACTATGGCTACACCTTC	CASADTNYGYTF